This T cell receptor beta chain was profiled in a study of blood T cells in healthy people across ages. Drawing of peripheral blood yielded about 10 milliliters from each donor. General study points: Compared with aged donors, long-lived donors showed fewer expanded clones, suggesting selection. Observed TCR beta diversity showed a strong correlation with the percentage of naive T cells as measured by flow cytometry.

This clonotype was counted only a few times. Antigen specificity is unknown. For the second PCR, which ran for 7 to 11 cycles, a sample-barcoded 5' primer and a J-beta primer mix were used. One entry per CDR3 protein results from TCRdb running MiXCR on the 5' RACE reads. The sample holds hundreds of thousands of distinct CDR3 sequences, 49% seen once. This CDR3 comprises 13 residues. Germline CDR1 SQVTM, CDR2 ANQGSEA. V dropped 7 bases and J dropped 0 bases, with 12 bases sitting between them. The J gene is TRBJ1-1, the V gene TRBV29-1; perhaps TRBD1 as D (6 bases). Material: blood. This receptor was identified in a woman aged 60-70 years in good health. The CDR3 is CSATGQLNTEAFF. The CDR3 nucleotides read TGCAGCGCTACTGGACAGCTGAACACTGAAGCTTTCTTT.